This T cell receptor (beta chain) comes out of a study of graft-versus-host responses after intestinal transplantation. Findings and limits, study-wide: Within allografts, high graft-versus-host to host-versus-graft clonal ratios were seen among patients with graft-donor T cell macrochimerism. Peak levels of circulating GvH clones tracked with early post-transplant HvG declines.

The protocol was immunoSEQ multiplex PCR, while the TCRdb copy is restricted to in-frame clones and leaves out a portion. The table includes about 54,000 clones, about 90% detected once. On this clone itself: The antigen is unknown.

Between the trimmed V and J ends, which lost 1 base and 0 bases, there was a span of 9 bases. The CDR3 is 14 residues long. The germline gives CDR1 GTSNPN, CDR2 SVGIG (reference sequence). Source: PBMCs, taken about 93 weeks after intestinal transplant. The chain has TRBV30 and TRBJ1-2, with D maybe TRBD1 (5 bases). This sequence originates from a human patient who received an intestinal transplant, so some T cells may come from the graft donor. CDR3 DNA: TGTGCCTGGAGTGGAGGGACTGCTAACTATGGCTACACCTTC. Its translation is CAWSGGTANYGYTF.